The entry that follows covers one T cell receptor beta chain sequence. Before the COVID-19 pandemic, during about 2011-2019, CD4+ T cells were taken from unexposed donors. The method was immunoSEQ multiplex PCR; TCRdb's version includes in-frame clones alone and lacks a portion of them. Seen here are around 70,000 clones, 87% observed once, and the top ten hold 1.5% to 2%. Trimming stripped 4 bases from V and 6 bases from J, with 17 bases between. Germline values: CDR1 SGHRS, CDR2 YFSETQ. The CDR3 length is 15 residues. These data originate in a study of CD4 T cells in relation to SARS-CoV-2 and coronaviruses.

Sequenced input: memory CD4+ T cells from PBMCs. The chain carries TRBV5-1 and TRBJ1-5; tentative D call: TRBD1 (6 bases). The sequence derives from a human donor in good health. The DNA of the CDR3 is TGCGCCAGCAGCCTCTTCGGGGACAAAGGTCAGCCCCAGCATTTT. As protein: CASSLFGDKGQPQHF. Looking up the rest from reference TRBV5-1 and TRBJ1-5 gives the full variable domain: KAGVTQTPRYLIKTRGQQVTLSCSPISGHRSVSWYQQTPGQGLQFLFEYFSETQRNKGNFPGRFSGRQFSNSRSEMNVSTLELGDSALYLCASSLFGDKGQPQHFGDGTRLSIL.